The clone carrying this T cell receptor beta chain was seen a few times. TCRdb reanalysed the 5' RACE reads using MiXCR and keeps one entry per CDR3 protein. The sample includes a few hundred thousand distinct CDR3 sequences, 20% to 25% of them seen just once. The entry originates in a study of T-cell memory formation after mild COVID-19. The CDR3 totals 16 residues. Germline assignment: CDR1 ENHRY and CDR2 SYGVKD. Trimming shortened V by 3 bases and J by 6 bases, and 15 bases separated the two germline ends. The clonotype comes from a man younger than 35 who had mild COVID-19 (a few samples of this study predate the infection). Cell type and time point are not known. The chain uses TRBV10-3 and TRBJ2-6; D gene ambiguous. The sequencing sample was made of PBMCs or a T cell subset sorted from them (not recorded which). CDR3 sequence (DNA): TGTGCCATCAGTGAAAATGGAAAACGGAAGGCCAACGTCCTGACTTTC. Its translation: CAISENGKRKANVLTF.